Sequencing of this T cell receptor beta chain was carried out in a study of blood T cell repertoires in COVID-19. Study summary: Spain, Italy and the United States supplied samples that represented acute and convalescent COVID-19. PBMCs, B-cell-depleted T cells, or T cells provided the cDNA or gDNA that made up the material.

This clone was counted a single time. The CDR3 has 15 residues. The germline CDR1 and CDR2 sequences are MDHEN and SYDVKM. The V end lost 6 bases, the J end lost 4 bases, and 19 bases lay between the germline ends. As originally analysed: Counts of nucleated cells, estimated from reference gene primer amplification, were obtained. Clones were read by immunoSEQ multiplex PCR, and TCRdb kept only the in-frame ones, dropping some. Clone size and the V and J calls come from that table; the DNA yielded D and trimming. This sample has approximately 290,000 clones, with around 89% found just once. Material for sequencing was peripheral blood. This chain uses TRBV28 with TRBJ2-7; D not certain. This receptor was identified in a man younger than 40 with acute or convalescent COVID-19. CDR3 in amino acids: CASSPAQVVWYEQYF. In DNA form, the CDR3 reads TGTGCCAGCAGCCCGGCGCAGGTTGTTTGGTACGAGCAGTACTTC.